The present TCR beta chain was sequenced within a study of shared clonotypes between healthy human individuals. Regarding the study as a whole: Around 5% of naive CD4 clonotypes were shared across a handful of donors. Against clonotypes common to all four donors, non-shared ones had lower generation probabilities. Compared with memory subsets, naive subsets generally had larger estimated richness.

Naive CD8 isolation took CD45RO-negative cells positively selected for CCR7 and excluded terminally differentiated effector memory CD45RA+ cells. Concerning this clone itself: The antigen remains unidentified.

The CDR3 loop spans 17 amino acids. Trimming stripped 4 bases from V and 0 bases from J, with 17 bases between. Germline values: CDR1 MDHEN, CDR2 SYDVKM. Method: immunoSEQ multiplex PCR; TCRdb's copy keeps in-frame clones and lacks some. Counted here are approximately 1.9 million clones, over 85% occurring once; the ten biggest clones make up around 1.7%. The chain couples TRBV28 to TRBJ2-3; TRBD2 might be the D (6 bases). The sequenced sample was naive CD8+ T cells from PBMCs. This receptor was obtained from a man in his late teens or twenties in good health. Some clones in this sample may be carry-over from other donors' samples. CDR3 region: CASSSLREATSTDTQYF. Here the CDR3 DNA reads TGTGCCAGCAGTTCCCTAAGGGAGGCTACTAGCACAGATACGCAGTATTTT.